Described below is a single T cell receptor beta chain sequence and its context. These data are taken from a study of blood T cell repertoires in COVID-19. Study in general: The cDNA or gDNA used as material had been derived from T cells, B-cell-depleted T cells, or PBMCs.

TCRdb keeps only in-frame clones here, not all; method: immunoSEQ multiplex PCR. The sample has hundreds of thousands of clones; approximately 86% are singletons. This CDR3 comprises 13 residues. V shed 1 base and J shed 9 bases, with 7 bases lying between them. Germline-derived CDR1 and CDR2 are MGHRA and YSYEKL. This receptor was identified in a woman in her sixties or seventies who had recovered from COVID-19. The sequenced sample consisted of peripheral blood. This chain uses TRBV4-1 with TRBJ1-6; possibly TRBD1 for D (5 bases). In DNA form, the CDR3 reads TGCGCCAGCAGCCAAGTCAGGGCTTCACCCCTCCACTTT. Its translation is CASSQVRASPLHF.